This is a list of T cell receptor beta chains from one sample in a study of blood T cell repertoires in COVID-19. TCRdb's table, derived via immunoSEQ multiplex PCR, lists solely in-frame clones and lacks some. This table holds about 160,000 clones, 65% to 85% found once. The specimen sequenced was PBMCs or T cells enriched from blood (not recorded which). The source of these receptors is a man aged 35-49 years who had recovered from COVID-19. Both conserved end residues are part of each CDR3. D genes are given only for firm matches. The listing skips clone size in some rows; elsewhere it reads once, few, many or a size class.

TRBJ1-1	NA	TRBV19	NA	CASRNTPGNTEAFF	TGTGCCAGTAGAAATACACCTGGGAACACTGAAGCTTTCTTT
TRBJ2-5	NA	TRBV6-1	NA	CASRDSNTPETQYF	TGTGCCAGCAGGGACAGTAATACCCCGGAGACCCAGTACTTC
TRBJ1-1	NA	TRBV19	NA	CASSIGQGKGTEAFF	TGTGCCAGTAGTATTGGGCAGGGGAAAGGTACTGAAGCTTTCTTT
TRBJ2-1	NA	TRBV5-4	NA	CASTVRGSYNEQFF	TGTGCCAGCACCGTTCGGGGCTCCTACAATGAGCAGTTCTTC
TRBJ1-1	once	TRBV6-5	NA	CASRPTGPMGTEAFF	TGTGCCAGCAGGCCGACAGGTCCGATGGGGACTGAAGCTTTCTTT
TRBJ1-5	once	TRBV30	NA	CAWTLPGQPQHF	TGTGCCTGGACCCTTCCAGGTCAGCCCCAGCATTTT
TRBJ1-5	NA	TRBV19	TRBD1	CASSIDDRGRQPQHF	TGTGCCAGTAGTATAGACGACAGGGGAAGACAGCCCCAGCATTTT
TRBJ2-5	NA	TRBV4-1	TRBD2	CASSPSKLAGETQYF	TGCGCCAGCAGTCCAAGTAAACTAGCGGGAGAGACCCAGTACTTC
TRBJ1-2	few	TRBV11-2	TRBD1	CASSLVAGQGIDTF	TGTGCCAGCAGCTTAGTTGCCGGACAGGGGATCGACACCTTC
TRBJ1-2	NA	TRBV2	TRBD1	CASSEATGGHGYTF	TGTGCCAGCAGTGAGGCTACAGGGGGCCATGGCTACACCTTC
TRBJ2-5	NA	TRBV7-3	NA	CASSLRGGGRVETQYF	TGTGCCAGCAGCTTACGGGGCGGGGGCCGGGTGGAGACCCAGTACTTC
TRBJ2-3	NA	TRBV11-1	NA	CASSLGLDFATDTQYF	TGTGCCAGCAGCTTAGGGCTAGACTTTGCCACAGATACGCAGTATTTT
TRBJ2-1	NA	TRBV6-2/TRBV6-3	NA	CASSYNPGGLPNEQFF	TGTGCCAGCAGTTACAACCCGGGGGGCCTCCCCAATGAGCAGTTCTTC
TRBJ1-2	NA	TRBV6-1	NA	CASSEAPDRRYGYTF	TGTGCCAGCAGTGAAGCGCCAGACAGAAGATATGGCTACACCTTC
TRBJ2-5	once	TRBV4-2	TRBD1	CASSQEGTGEETQYF	TGTGCCAGCAGCCAAGAAGGAACAGGGGAAGAGACCCAGTACTTC
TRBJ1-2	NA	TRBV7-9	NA	CASSLFQGNYGYTF	TGTGCCAGCAGCTTATTTCAGGGGAACTATGGCTACACCTTC
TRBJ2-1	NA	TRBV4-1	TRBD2	CASSGRSTSGGNEQFF	TGCGCCAGCAGCGGCCGGAGTACTAGCGGGGGGAATGAGCAGTTCTTC
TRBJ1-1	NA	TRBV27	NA	CASSLQENTEAFF	TGTGCCAGCAGTCTACAGGAGAACACTGAAGCTTTCTTT
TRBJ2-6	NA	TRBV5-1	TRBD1	CASTLPGQGSGANVLTF	TGCGCCAGCACCCTACCGGGACAGGGCAGTGGGGCCAACGTCCTGACTTTC
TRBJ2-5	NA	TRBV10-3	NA	CAISESTGQETQYF	TGTGCCATCAGTGAGTCGACAGGCCAAGAGACCCAGTACTTC
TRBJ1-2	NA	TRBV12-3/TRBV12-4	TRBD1	CASSPTGGYGYTF	TGTGCCAGCAGCCCGACAGGGGGTTATGGCTACACCTTC
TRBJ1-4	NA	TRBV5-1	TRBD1	CASSFGTGDEKLFF	TGCGCCAGCAGCTTCGGGACAGGGGATGAAAAACTGTTTTTT
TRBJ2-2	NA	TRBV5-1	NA	CASSLAEAGTGELFF	TGCGCCAGCAGCTTGGCCGAAGCCGGCACCGGGGAGCTGTTTTTT
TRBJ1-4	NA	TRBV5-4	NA	CASSLATNEKLFF	TGTGCCAGCAGCCTTGCAACTAATGAAAAACTGTTTTTT
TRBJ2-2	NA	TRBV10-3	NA	CAISGRLANTGELFF	TGTGCCATCAGTGGAAGACTAGCGAACACCGGGGAGCTGTTTTTT
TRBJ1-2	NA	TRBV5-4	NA	CASSLEQGSYGYTF	TGTGCCAGCAGCTTGGAACAGGGCTCTTATGGCTACACCTTC
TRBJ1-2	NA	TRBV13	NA	CASSLVYSESGYTF	TGTGCCAGCAGCTTAGTGTACAGTGAGTCCGGCTACACCTTC
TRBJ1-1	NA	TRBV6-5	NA	CASRLTGNTEAFF	TGTGCCAGTCGACTGACGGGGAACACTGAAGCTTTCTTT
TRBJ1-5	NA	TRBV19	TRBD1	CASSISRDSLSRGQPQHF	TGTGCCAGTAGTATATCACGGGACAGCCTTTCAAGGGGTCAGCCCCAGCATTTT
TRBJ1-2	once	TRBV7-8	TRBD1	CASSWGPDRPHYGYTF	TGTGCCAGCAGCTGGGGCCCGGACAGGCCCCACTATGGCTACACCTTC
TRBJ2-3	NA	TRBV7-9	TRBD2	CASGYLAGNTDTQYF	TGTGCCAGCGGATACTTAGCGGGGAACACAGATACGCAGTATTTT
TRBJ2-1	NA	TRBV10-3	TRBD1	CAIRGQGPYDEQFF	TGTGCCATCAGAGGACAGGGCCCTTACGATGAGCAGTTCTTC
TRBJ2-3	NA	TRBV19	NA	CASSRRDTLAEDTQYF	TGTGCCAGTAGCCGCCGGGACACTCTAGCGGAAGATACGCAGTATTTT
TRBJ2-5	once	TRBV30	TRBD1	CAWRGDRAETQYF	TGTGCCTGGAGAGGGGACAGGGCGGAGACCCAGTACTTC
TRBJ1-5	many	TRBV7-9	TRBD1	CASSLTGGNQPQHF	TGTGCCAGCAGCTTGACAGGGGGCAATCAGCCCCAGCATTTT
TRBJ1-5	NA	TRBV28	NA	CASNRGNQPQHF	TGTGCCAGCAACCGAGGCAATCAGCCCCAGCATTTT
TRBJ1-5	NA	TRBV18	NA	CASSPRQDSNQPQHF	TGTGCCAGCTCACCACGACAGGATAGCAATCAGCCCCAGCATTTT
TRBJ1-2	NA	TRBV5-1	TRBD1	CASRPIQGDIDYGYTF	TGCGCCAGCAGACCTATCCAGGGGGATATAGACTATGGCTACACCTTC
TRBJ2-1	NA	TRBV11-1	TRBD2	CASSLSLAGSNEQFF	TGTGCCAGCAGCTTATCCCTAGCGGGGTCCAATGAGCAGTTCTTC
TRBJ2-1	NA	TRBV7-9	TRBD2	CATRSGEAPEQFF	TGTGCCACGCGCAGCGGGGAGGCCCCCGAGCAGTTCTTC
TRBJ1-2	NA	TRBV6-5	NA	CASSYVAGANYGYTF	TGTGCCAGCAGTTACGTCGCTGGAGCTAACTATGGCTACACCTTC
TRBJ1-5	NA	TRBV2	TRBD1	CASSGDSSNQPQHF	TGTGCCAGCAGTGGGGACAGTAGCAATCAGCCCCAGCATTTT
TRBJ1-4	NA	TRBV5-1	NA	CASSLAGQGNEKLFF	TGCGCCAGCAGCCTGGCCGGTCAGGGTAATGAAAAACTGTTTTTT
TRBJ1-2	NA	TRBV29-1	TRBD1	CSVAGGQGFYGYTF	TGCAGCGTGGCGGGGGGACAGGGGTTCTATGGCTACACCTTC
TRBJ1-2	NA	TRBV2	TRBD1	CASSAGTGFGYTF	TGTGCCAGCAGTGCCGGGACAGGGTTTGGCTACACCTTC
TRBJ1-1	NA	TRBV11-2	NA	CASSFTDTEAFF	TGTGCCAGCAGCTTCACGGACACTGAAGCTTTCTTT
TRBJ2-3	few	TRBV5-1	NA	CASRRVSTDTQYF	TGCGCGTCGAGGAGGGTCAGCACAGATACGCAGTATTTT
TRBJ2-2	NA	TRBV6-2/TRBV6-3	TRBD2	CASSWYSSGGTGELFF	TGTGCCAGCAGTTGGTATTCTAGCGGTGGCACCGGGGAGCTGTTTTTT
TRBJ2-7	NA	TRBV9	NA	CASSVGTGMYSYEQYF	TGTGCCAGCAGCGTAGGAACAGGGATGTATTCCTACGAGCAGTACTTC
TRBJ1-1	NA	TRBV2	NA	CAIYTTEAFF	TGTGCCATTTACACGACTGAAGCTTTCTTT
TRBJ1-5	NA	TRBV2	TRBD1	CASRFTGESNQPQHF	TGTGCCAGCAGGTTTACAGGGGAGAGCAATCAGCCCCAGCATTTT
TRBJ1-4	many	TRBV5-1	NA	CASSSQGGEKLFF	TGCGCCAGCAGCTCCCAGGGAGGTGAAAAACTGTTTTTT
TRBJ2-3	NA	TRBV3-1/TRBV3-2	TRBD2	CASSPGLASDTQYF	TGTGCCAGCAGCCCGGGACTAGCATCGGATACGCAGTATTTT
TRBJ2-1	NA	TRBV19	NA	CASTPGGGYNNEQFF	TGTGCCAGTACCCCTGGCGGGGGCTATAACAATGAGCAGTTCTTC
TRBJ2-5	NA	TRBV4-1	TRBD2	CASSLTLAGGPGETQYF	TGCGCCAGCAGCCTTACGCTAGCGGGGGGGCCTGGGGAGACCCAGTACTTC